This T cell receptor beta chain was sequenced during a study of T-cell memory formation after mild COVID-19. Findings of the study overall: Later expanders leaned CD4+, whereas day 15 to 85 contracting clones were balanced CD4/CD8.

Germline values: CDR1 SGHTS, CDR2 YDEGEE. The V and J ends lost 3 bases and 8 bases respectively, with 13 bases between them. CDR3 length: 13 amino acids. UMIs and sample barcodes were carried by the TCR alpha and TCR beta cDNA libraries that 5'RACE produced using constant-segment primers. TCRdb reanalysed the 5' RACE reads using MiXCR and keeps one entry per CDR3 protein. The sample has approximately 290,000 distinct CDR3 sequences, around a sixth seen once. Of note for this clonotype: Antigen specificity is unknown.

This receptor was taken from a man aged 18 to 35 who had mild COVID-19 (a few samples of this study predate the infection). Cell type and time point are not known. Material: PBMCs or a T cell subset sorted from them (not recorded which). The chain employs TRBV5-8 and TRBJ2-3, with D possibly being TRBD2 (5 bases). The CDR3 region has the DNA TGTGCCAGCAGCTCCGGCCCTCGGGGTACGCAGTATTTT. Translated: CASSSGPRGTQYF. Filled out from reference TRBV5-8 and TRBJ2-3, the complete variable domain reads EAGVTQSPTHLIKTRGQQATLRCSPISGHTSVYWYQQALGLGLQFLLWYDEGEERNRGNFPPRFSGRQFPNYSSELNVNALELEDSALYLCASSSGPRGTQYFGPGTRLTVL.